The clone carrying this T cell receptor beta chain has only one observation. Its cognate antigen is unknown. The sample belongs to a study of shared clonotypes between healthy human individuals. Regarding the study as a whole: Naive subsets usually exceeded memory subsets in estimated richness.

The germline V gene has CDR1 SGHTA and CDR2 FQGNSA. The CDR3 totals 14 residues. V was pared by 2 bases and J by 0 bases, with 7 bases between. This table comes from immunoSEQ multiplex PCR, and its TCRdb copy is limited to in-frame clones, with some not included. The data contain over a million clones, 98% to 99% of them singletons. This TCR derives from a young man in good health. The sequenced sample was naive CD4+ T cells sorted from blood. The sample's subset: CD45RA+ positively selected. The rearrangement joins TRBV7-2 to TRBJ1-1; D might be TRBD1 (5 bases). CDR3 bases: TGTGCCAGCAGCTTATCGGGGCTGAACACTGAAGCTTTCTTT. It encodes CASSLSGLNTEAFF.